This TCR beta chain originates from a study of cytomegalovirus exposure and HLA in healthy donors. PCR was performed using 60 Vbeta and 13 Jbeta primers. Clones were sequenced by immunoSEQ multiplex PCR, and TCRdb holds only the in-frame ones, with some missing. The sample has around 130,000 clones, less than 85% seen once; the top ten hold 1.5% to 2%. Turning to this clone: One end of the junction varies from germline; a read error may be responsible.

The CDR3 has 15 residues. Germline V gene sequence: CDR1 WNHNN, CDR2 SYGVQD (reference sequence). J is TRBJ2-6 and V is TRBV10-1; possible D gene TRBD1, 5 bases. This TCR was sampled from a middle-aged man in good health and CMV-seronegative. The sample comprised PBMCs. In DNA form, the CDR3 reads TGCGCCAGCAGTGAGACAGTATCTGGGGCCAACGGCCTGACTTTC. Protein product: CASSETVSGANGLTF.